The clone carrying this T cell receptor (beta chain) was picked up one time. The sample is drawn from a study of shared clonotypes between healthy human individuals. Sequencing used immunoSEQ multiplex PCR; TCRdb keeps in-frame clones, though not all of them. The sample yields under 2.5 million clones, roughly 90% seen once. Sequences were obtained from naive CD4+ T cells from PBMCs. Sample subset: CD45RA+ positively selected. The source is a young man in good health. Some clones in this sample may be carry-over from other donors' samples.

The CDR3 loop reads CATGDRGSNQPQHF. The CDR3 nucleotides read TGTGCCACCGGGGACAGGGGGAGCAATCAGCCCCAGCATTTT. This chain connects TRBV19 to TRBJ1-5; 11 nucleotides match TRBD1. Germline CDR1 LNHDA, CDR2 SQIVND (reference sequence). The V gene end was trimmed by 10 bases and the J gene end by 1 base; junction bases not matched to a gene: 3. The CDR3 totals 14 residues.